The clone carrying this T cell receptor beta chain was seen many times. What it binds is not known. The entry originates in a study of cytomegalovirus exposure and HLA in healthy donors. The germline gives CDR1 MNHNY, CDR2 SVGAGI (reference sequence). This CDR3 is 12 amino acids long. The V end lost 4 bases, the J end lost 7 bases, and 9 bases lay between the germline ends. Primers: 60 Vbeta forward and 13 Jbeta reverse. Sequencing was performed with immunoSEQ multiplex PCR; in TCRdb, only in-frame clones are kept and a portion is missing. The table shows some 90,000 clones, with 60% to 80% occurring only once. Study-level findings and limits: In a later analysis, specific HLA alleles were associated with 15,000 or so TCR beta sequences at a 0.05 false discovery rate. Later analysis revealed greater clonal expansion in HLA-associated TCR beta chains than in equally common others. When analyzed later, a missense DCLRE1C variant was found to be linked to TCR beta V- and J-gene trimming.

This chain joins TRBV6-6 and TRBJ2-3; no firm D call. The sequence was obtained from a man aged 55 to 70 in good health and CMV-seronegative. Sequenced sample: PBMCs. CDR3 nucleotide sequence: TGTGCCAGCAGTTTTCCTTATAATACGCAGTATTTT. Encoded protein: CASSFPYNTQYF.